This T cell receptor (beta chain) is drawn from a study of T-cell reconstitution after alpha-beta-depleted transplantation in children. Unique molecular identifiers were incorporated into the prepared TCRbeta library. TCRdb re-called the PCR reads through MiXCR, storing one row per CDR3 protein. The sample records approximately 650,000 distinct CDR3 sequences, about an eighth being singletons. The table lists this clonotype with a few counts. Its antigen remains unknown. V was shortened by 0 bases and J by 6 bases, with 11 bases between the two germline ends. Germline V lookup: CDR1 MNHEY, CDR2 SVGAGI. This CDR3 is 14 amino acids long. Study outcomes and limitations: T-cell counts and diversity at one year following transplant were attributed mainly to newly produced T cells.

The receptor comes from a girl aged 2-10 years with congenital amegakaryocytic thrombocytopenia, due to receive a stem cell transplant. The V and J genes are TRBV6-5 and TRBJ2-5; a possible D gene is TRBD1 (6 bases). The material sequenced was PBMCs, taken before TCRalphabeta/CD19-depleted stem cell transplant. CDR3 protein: CASSYSTGLQTQYF. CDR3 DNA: TGTGCCAGCAGTTACTCGACAGGCTTGCAGACCCAGTACTTC.